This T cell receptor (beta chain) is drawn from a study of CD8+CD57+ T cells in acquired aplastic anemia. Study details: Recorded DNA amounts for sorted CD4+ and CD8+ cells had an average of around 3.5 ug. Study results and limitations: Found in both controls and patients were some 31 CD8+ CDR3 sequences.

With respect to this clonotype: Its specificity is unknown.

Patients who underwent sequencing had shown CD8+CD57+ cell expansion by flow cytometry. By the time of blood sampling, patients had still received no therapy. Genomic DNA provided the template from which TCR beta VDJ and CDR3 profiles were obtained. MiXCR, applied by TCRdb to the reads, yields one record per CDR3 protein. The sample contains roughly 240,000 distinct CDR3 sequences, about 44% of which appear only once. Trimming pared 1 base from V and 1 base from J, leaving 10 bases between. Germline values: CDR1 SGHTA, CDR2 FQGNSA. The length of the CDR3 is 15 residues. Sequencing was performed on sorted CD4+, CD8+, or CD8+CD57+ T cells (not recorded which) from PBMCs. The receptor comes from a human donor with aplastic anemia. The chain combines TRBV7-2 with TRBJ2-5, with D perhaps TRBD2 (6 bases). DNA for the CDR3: TGTGCCAGCAGCTTAGTCGCGGGGAGCCAAGAGACCCAGTACTTC. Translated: CASSLVAGSQETQYF. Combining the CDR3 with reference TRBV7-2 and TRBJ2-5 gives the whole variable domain GAGVSQSPSNKVTEKGKDVELRCDPISGHTALYWYRQSLGQGLEFLIYFQGNSAPDKSGLPSDRFSAERTGGSVSTLTIQRTQQEDSAVYLCASSLVAGSQETQYFGPGTRLLVL.